A single sample is the source of the 10 T cell receptor beta chains below, sequenced in a study of T cells in Graves' hyperthyroidism and ophthalmopathy. RNA transcripts gave rise to amplified TCR beta CDR3 regions. Researchers ran a first-round RT-PCR on the TCR CDR3 using the HTBI primer set. TCRdb used MiXCR to reprocess the multiplex PCR reads, holding one entry per CDR3 protein. The profile shows about 700,000 distinct CDR3 sequences, over 40% of them singletons. Sequencing was carried out using peripheral blood or thyroid tissue (not recorded which). These receptors were collected from an adult man with Graves' disease, either hyperthyroidism or ophthalmopathy (not recorded which).

This sequence joins TRBV5-6 and TRBJ1-2, with TRBD1 matching over 9 bases. V was clipped by 4 bases and J by 8 bases; unmatched bases: 12. Germline V gene sequence: CDR1 SGHDT, CDR2 YYEEEE. This CDR3 is 15 amino acids long. CDR3 residues: CASSNGDREWGGYTF. CDR3 nucleotides: TGTGCCAGCAGCAACGGGGACAGGGAATGGGGAGGCTACACCTTC.

This clonotype was detected ten times or more. This chain connects TRBV7-9 to TRBJ1-2; D might be TRBD1 (6 bases). The ends were cut back, 9 bases at V and 8 bases at J, with 16 bases in the middle. In germline, CDR1 is SEHNR, CDR2 FQNEAQ (reference sequence). The CDR3 consists of 12 residues. DNA of the CDR3: TGTGCCAGTAACAGGGATTCGCGCGGCTACACCTTC. Amino acids: CASNRDSRGYTF.

V gene TRBV7-9 combines with J gene TRBJ2-7, with D maybe TRBD2 (6 bases). The germline gives CDR1 SEHNR, CDR2 FQNEAQ (reference sequence). Trimming pared 4 bases from V and 4 bases from J, leaving 23 bases between. The CDR3 length is 17 residues. This CDR3 reads CASSSRDGIGEAYEQYF. DNA of the CDR3: TGTGCCAGCAGCTCTCGGGACGGCATCGGGGAGGCGTACGAGCAGTACTTC.

CDR3 in DNA: TGTGCCAGCAGGAATAGCGGTGACTTCAATCAGCCCCAGCATTTT. Translating gives CASRNSGDFNQPQHF. The V and J genes are TRBV7-9 and TRBJ1-5; no definite D call. V was clipped by 6 bases and J by 3 bases, with 15 bases between them. CDR3 size: 15 residues. Germline CDR1 and CDR2: SEHNR and FQNEAQ (reference sequence).

In its sample, this clonotype was seen a few times. V and J are TRBV29-1 and TRBJ1-3, with TRBD1 matching over 7 bases. This CDR3 spans 13 amino acids. Germline-derived CDR1 and CDR2 are SQVTM and ANQGSEA. The J segment lost 2 bases and the V segment lost 4 bases, leaving 2 bases of the junction unmatched. Written as DNA, the CDR3 is TGCAGCGTTGGAACAGGGGCTGGAAACACCATATATTTT. This gives the protein CSVGTGAGNTIYF.

In this sample, this clonotype turned up many times. The rearrangement uses TRBV20-1 and TRBJ2-7, with TRBD1 matching 8 bases. Germline V lookup: CDR1 DFQATT, CDR2 SNEGSKA (reference sequence). The length of the CDR3 is 14 residues. The ends lost 2 bases at V and 6 bases at J; junction bases unmatched: 9. CDR3 residues: CSARQRQGHGEQYF. The CDR3 DNA reads as TGCAGTGCTAGACAACGACAGGGGCATGGCGAGCAGTACTTC.

With regard to this clonotype: In this CDR3 the conserved last residue, phenylalanine or tryptophan, is missing, so a read error is likely. The DNA is left out, because the CDR3 cannot be placed on it with certainty; the CDR3 is given as TCRdb lists it. The rearrangement uses TRBV7-9 and TRBJ1-4; the DNA was not used to check the table's D call, TRBD1. Germline CDR1 SEHNR, CDR2 FQNEAQ (reference sequence). The CDR3 numbers 9 amino acids, ends counted. This chain's CDR3 is CASSDRGGY.

This clonotype appeared a few times. The V gene is TRBV2, the J gene TRBJ1-2; D is unresolved. From germline, CDR1 is SNHLY and CDR2 FYNNEI. The germline V and J ends were trimmed by 6 bases and 4 bases, with 18 bases remaining between them. This CDR3 comprises 15 residues. The CDR3 coding sequence is TGTGCCAGCAGCGATCGGATATTACAATCCTATGGCTACACCTTC. Protein product: CASSDRILQSYGYTF.

A note on this clonotype: At one end the junction does not follow the germline gene, possibly because of a read error. This sequence joins TRBV7-3 and TRBJ2-7, with 9 positions matching TRBD1. The CDR3 contains 14 residues. Germline V CDR1 and CDR2: SGHTA, FQGTGA. As DNA, the CDR3 is TGTACCAGCAGACTCAACAGGGGGCCCTACGAGCAGTACTTC. Its protein is CTSRLNRGPYEQYF.

This chain links TRBV12-3 or TRBV12-4 with TRBJ1-6; D call uncertain. This CDR3 comprises 14 residues. Trimming took 3 bases from V and 7 from J, leaving 10 bases between them. The CDR3 region has the DNA TGTGCCAGCAGTTTTTCACAGCAGAATTCACCCCTCCACTTT. Protein sequence: CASSFSQQNSPLHF.